This TCR beta chain was recorded in a study of blood T cell repertoires in COVID-19. The wider study: Specimens from acute and convalescent COVID-19 originated in the United States, Italy and Spain. The analysed material was cDNA or gDNA that came from T cells, B-cell-depleted T cells, or PBMCs.

In the original processing: Scientists estimated how many nucleated cells there were by amplifying reference gene primers. The method was immunoSEQ multiplex PCR; TCRdb's version includes in-frame clones alone and lacks a portion of them. The V and J calls and clone size come from that table; D and trimming were worked out from the DNA. The table has 65,000 to 90,000 clones, around 83% seen once. V lost 7 bases to trimming and J lost 2 bases, with 10 bases between them. The CDR3 totals 13 residues. Germline CDR1 is SGHRS and CDR2 is YFSETQ. Sequencing was carried out using peripheral blood. The V gene is TRBV5-1, the J gene TRBJ1-5; D might be TRBD1 (5 bases). This TCR was recovered from an older woman with acute or convalescent COVID-19. CDR3 nucleotides: TGCGCCAGCCGCAAAGGGGGCAATCAGCCCCAGCATTTT. Translating gives CASRKGGNQPQHF.